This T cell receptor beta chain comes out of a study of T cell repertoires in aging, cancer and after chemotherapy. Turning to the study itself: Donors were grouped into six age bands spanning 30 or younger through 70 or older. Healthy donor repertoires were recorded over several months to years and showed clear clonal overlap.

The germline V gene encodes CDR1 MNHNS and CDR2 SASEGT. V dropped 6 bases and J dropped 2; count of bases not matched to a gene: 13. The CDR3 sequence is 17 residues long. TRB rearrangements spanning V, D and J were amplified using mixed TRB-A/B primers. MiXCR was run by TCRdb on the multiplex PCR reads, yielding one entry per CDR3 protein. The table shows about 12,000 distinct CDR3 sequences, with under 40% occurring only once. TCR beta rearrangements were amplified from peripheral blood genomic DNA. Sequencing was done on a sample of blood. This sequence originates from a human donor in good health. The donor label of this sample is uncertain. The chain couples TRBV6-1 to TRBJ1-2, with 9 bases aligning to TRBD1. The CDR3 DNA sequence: TGTGCCAGCAGCCCCACCATTCGGGACAGGGTGAACTATGGCTACACCTTC. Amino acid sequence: CASSPTIRDRVNYGYTF.